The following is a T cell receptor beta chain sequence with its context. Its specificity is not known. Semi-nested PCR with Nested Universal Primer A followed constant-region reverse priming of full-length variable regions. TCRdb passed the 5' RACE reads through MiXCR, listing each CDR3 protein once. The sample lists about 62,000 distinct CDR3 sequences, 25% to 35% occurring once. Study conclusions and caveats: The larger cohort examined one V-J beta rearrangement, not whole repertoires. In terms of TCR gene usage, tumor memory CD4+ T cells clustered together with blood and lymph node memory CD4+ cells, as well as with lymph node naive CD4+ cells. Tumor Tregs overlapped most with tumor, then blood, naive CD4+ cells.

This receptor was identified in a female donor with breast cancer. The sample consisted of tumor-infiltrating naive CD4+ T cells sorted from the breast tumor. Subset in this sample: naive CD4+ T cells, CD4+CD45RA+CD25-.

DNA of the CDR3: TGTGCCGGAACAAGAGGGGATTCTGGAAACACCATATATTTT. The encoded protein is CAGTRGDSGNTIYF. The chain is built from TRBV7-9 and TRBJ1-3, with D perhaps matching TRBD1 (5 bases). The V gene lost 11 bases and the J gene lost 1 base, with 15 bases spanning the gap. Germline assignment: CDR1 SEHNR and CDR2 FQNEAQ (reference sequence). CDR3 length: 14 amino acids. Using reference TRBV7-9 and TRBJ1-3 for the parts outside the CDR3, the full variable domain is DTGVSQNPRHKITKRGQNVTFRCDPISEHNRLYWYRQTLGQGPEFLTYFQNEAQLEKSRLLSDRFSAERPKGSFSTLEIQRTEQGDSAMYLCAGTRGDSGNTIYFGEGSWLTVV.